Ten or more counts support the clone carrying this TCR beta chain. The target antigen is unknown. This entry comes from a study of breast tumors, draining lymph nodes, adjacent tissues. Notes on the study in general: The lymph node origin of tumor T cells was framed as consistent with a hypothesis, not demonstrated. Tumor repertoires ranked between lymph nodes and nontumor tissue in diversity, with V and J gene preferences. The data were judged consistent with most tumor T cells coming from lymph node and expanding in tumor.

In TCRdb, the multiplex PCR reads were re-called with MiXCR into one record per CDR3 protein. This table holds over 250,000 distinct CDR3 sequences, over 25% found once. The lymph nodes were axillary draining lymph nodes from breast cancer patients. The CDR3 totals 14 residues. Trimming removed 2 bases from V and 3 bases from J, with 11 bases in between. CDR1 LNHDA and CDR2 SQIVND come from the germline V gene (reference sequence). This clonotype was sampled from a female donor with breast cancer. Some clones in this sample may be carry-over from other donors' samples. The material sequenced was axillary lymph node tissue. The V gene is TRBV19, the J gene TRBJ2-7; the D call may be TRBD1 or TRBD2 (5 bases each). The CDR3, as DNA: TGTGCCAGTAGTATAAGGCAGGGAGTCTACGAGCAGTACTTC. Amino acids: CASSIRQGVYEQYF.